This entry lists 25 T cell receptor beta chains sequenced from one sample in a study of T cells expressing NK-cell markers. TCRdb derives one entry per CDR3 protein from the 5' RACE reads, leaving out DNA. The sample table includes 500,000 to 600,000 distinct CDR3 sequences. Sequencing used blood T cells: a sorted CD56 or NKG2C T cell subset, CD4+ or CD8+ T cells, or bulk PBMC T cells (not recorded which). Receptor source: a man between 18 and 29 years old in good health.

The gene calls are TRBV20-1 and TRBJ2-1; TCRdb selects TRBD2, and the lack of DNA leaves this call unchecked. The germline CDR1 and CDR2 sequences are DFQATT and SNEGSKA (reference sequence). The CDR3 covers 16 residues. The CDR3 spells CSAKGTSGKGLNEQFF.

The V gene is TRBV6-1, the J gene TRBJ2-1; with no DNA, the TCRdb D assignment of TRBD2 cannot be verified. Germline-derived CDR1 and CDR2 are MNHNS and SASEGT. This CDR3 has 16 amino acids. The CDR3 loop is CASSLRPSRTYNEQFF.

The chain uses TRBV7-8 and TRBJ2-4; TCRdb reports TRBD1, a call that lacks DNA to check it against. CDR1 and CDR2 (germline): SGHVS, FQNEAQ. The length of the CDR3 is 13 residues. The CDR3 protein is CASSPGQHDIQYF. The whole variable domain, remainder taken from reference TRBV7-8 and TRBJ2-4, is GAGVSQSPRYKVAKRGQDVALRCDPISGHVSLFWYQQALGQGPEFLTYFQNEAQLDKSGLPSDRFFAERPEGSVSTLKIQRTQQEDSAVYLCASSPGQHDIQYFGAGTRLSVL.

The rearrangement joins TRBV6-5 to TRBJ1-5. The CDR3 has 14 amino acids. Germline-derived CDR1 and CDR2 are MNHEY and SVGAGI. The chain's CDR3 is CASSYREGDQPQHF.

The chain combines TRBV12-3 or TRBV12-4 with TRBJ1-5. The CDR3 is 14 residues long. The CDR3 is CASSPQLGGQPQHF.

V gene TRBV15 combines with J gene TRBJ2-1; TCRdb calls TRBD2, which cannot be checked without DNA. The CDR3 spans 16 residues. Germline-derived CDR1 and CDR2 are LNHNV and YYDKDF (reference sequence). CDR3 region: CATSRDTGSSYNEQFF. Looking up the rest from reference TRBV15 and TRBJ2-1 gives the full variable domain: DAMVIQNPRYQVTQFGKPVTLSCSQTLNHNVMYWYQQKSSQAPKLLFHYYDKDFNNEADTPDNFQSRRPNTSFCFLDIRSPGLGDTAMYLCATSRDTGSSYNEQFFGPGTRLTVL.

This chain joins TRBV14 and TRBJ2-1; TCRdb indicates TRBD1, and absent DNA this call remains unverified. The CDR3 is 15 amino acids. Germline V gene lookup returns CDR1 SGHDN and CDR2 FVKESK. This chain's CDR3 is CASSRLMTGINEQFF.

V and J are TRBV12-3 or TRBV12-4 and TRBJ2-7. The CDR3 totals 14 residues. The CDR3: CASSLVGYSYEQYF.

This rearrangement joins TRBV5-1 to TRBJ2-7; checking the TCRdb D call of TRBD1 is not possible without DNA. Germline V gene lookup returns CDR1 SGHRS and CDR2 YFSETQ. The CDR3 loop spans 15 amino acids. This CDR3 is CASSLRAGDPYEQYF.

CDR3 region: CASSSWGQGRNTEAFF. V is TRBV5-1 and J is TRBJ1-1. This CDR3 comprises 16 residues. The germline V gene encodes CDR1 SGHRS and CDR2 YFSETQ.

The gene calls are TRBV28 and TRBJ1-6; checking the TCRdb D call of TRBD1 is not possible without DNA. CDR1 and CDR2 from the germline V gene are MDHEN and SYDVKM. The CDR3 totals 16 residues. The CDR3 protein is CASRTGQSSYNSPLHF.

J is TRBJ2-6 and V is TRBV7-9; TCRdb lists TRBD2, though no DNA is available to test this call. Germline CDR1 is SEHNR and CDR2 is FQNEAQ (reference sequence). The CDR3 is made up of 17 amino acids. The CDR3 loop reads CASSSTRGRSGANVLTF. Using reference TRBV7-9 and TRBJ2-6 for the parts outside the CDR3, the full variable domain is DTGVSQNPRHKITKRGQNVTFRCDPISEHNRLYWYRQTLGQGPEFLTYFQNEAQLEKSRLLSDRFSAERPKGSFSTLEIQRTEQGDSAMYLCASSSTRGRSGANVLTFGAGSRLTVL.

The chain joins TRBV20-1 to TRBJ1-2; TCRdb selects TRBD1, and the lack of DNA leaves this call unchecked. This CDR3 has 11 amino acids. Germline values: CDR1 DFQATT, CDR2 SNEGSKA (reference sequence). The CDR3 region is CSSDSNYGYTF.

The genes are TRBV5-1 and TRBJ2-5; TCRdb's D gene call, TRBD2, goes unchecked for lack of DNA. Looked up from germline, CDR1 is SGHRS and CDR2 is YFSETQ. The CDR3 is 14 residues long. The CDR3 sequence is CASSPGLAEETQYF.

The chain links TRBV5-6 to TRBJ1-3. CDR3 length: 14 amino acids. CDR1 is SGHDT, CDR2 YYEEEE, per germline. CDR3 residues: CASSSPFSGNTIYF.

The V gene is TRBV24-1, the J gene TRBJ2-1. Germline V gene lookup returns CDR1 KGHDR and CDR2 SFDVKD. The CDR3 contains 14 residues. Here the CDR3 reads CATSDPAEYNEQFF.

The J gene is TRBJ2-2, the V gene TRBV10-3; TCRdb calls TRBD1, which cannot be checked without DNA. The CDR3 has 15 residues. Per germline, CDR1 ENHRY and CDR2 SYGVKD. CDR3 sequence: CAISEGGAGSGELFF.

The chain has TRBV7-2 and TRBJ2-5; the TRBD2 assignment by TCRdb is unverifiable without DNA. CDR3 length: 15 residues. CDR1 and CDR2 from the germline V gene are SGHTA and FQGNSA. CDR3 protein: CASSPAGREGGTQYF.

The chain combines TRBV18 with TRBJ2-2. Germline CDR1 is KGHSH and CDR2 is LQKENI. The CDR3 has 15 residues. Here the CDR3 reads CASTTGFGGTGELFF.

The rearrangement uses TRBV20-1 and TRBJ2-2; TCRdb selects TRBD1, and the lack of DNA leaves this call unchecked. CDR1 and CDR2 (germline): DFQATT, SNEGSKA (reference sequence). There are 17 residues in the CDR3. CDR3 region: CSARDRGQGAGTGELFF.

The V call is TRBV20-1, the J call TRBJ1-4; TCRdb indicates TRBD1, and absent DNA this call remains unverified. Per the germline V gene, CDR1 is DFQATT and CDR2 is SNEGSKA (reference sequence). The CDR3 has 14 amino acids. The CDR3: CSAPTGATNEKLFF.

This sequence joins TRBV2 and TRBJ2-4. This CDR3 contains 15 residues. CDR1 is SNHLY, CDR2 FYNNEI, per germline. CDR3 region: CASSPYRTVKNIQYF.

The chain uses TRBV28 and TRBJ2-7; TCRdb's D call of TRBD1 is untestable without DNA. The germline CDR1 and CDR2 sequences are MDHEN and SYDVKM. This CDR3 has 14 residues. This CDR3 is CASSSGTGTYEQYF.

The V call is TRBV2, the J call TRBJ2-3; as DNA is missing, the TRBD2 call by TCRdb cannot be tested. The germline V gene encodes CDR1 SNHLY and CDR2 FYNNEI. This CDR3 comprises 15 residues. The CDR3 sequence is CASSEGGPSTDTQYF.

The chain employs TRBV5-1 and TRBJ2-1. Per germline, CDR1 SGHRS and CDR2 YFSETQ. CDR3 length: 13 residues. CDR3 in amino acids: CASSLGQNGEQFF. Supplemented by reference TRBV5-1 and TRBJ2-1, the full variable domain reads KAGVTQTPRYLIKTRGQQVTLSCSPISGHRSVSWYQQTPGQGLQFLFEYFSETQRNKGNFPGRFSGRQFSNSRSEMNVSTLELGDSALYLCASSLGQNGEQFFGPGTRLTVL.